These T cell receptor beta chains were read from a single sample in a study of T cells after yellow fever vaccination. MiXCR was run by TCRdb on the 5' RACE reads, yielding one entry per CDR3 protein. The sample has about 340,000 distinct CDR3 sequences, around 12% seen once. This material consisted of CD4+ T cells sorted from PBMCs, taken 15 days after the yellow fever booster vaccination. The receptor source for this set is a man in his late teens or twenties who received the YFV17D yellow fever vaccine. Both conserved end residues are part of each CDR3. Each record gives: CDR3 protein, CDR3 DNA, J gene, V gene, D gene, clone size, CDR3 length. A D gene is named only where the DNA matches it firmly. Clone size is stated in some rows and not others, as once, few, many or a class when expanded.

cdr3_aa: CASSLESRDGYTF
cdr3_nt: TGTGCCAGCAGCTTAGAGTCTCGGGATGGCTACACCTTC
j_call: TRBJ1-2
v_call: TRBV7-2
d_call: .
clone_size: many
cdr3_length: 13

cdr3_aa: CASTQAQYGYTF
cdr3_nt: TGTGCCAGCACCCAGGCTCAATATGGCTACACCTTC
j_call: TRBJ1-2
v_call: TRBV7-8
d_call: .
clone_size: .
cdr3_length: 12

cdr3_aa: CASGSSTGIYNSPLHF
cdr3_nt: TGTGCCAGCGGCTCTTCGACAGGGATCTATAATTCACCCCTCCACTTT
j_call: TRBJ1-6
v_call: TRBV6-5
d_call: TRBD1
clone_size: few
cdr3_length: 16

cdr3_aa: CASSQPTGNSGNTIYF
cdr3_nt: TGCGCCAGCAGCCAACCGACAGGAAACTCTGGAAACACCATATATTTT
j_call: TRBJ1-3
v_call: TRBV4-1
d_call: .
clone_size: .
cdr3_length: 16

cdr3_aa: CASSFSGGQNEQFF
cdr3_nt: TGCGCCAGCAGCTTTAGCGGGGGGCAAAATGAGCAGTTCTTC
j_call: TRBJ2-1
v_call: TRBV5-1
d_call: TRBD2
clone_size: few
cdr3_length: 14

cdr3_aa: CSAPTRIRAEQFF
cdr3_nt: TGCAGTGCTCCAACACGCATCAGGGCTGAGCAGTTCTTC
j_call: TRBJ2-1
v_call: TRBV20-1
d_call: .
clone_size: few
cdr3_length: 13

cdr3_aa: CASSFIRVGLFF
cdr3_nt: TGTGCCAGCAGTTTCATCCGGGTTGGGCTGTTTTTT
j_call: TRBJ2-2
v_call: TRBV12-3/TRBV12-4
d_call: .
clone_size: .
cdr3_length: 12

cdr3_aa: CASSSYSGESTDTQYF
cdr3_nt: TGTGCCAGCAGTTCTTATAGCGGGGAAAGCACAGATACGCAGTATTTT
j_call: TRBJ2-3
v_call: TRBV27
d_call: TRBD2
clone_size: few
cdr3_length: 16

cdr3_aa: CASSPDRDISYEQYF
cdr3_nt: TGTGCCAGCAGCCCAGACAGGGACATTTCCTACGAGCAGTACTTC
j_call: TRBJ2-7
v_call: TRBV6-6
d_call: TRBD1
clone_size: few
cdr3_length: 15

cdr3_aa: CASSLGTGGSYEQYF
cdr3_nt: TGTGCCAGCAGTTTAGGGACAGGGGGATCCTACGAGCAGTACTTC
j_call: TRBJ2-7
v_call: TRBV12-3/TRBV12-4
d_call: TRBD1
clone_size: few
cdr3_length: 15

cdr3_aa: CSGTVYNEQFF
cdr3_nt: TGCAGCGGGACAGTATACAATGAGCAGTTCTTC
j_call: TRBJ2-1
v_call: TRBV29-1
d_call: .
clone_size: many
cdr3_length: 11

cdr3_aa: CASSTRIGTTVLNTEAFF
cdr3_nt: TGTGCCAGCTCGACGAGGATCGGGACAACCGTGTTGAACACTGAAGCTTTCTTT
j_call: TRBJ1-1
v_call: TRBV19
d_call: .
clone_size: few
cdr3_length: 18

cdr3_aa: CASSLVNAYEQFF
cdr3_nt: TGTGCCAGCAGCTTAGTAAATGCGTATGAGCAGTTCTTC
j_call: TRBJ2-1
v_call: TRBV7-9
d_call: .
clone_size: .
cdr3_length: 13

cdr3_aa: CASSEQGARNTIYF
cdr3_nt: TGTGCCAGCAGTGAACAGGGGGCAAGAAACACCATATATTTT
j_call: TRBJ1-3
v_call: TRBV6-1
d_call: TRBD1
clone_size: .
cdr3_length: 14

cdr3_aa: CASSPSPVAGQETQYF
cdr3_nt: TGCGCCAGCAGCCCTAGTCCCGTAGCGGGGCAAGAGACCCAGTACTTC
j_call: TRBJ2-5
v_call: TRBV5-1
d_call: TRBD2
clone_size: .
cdr3_length: 16

cdr3_aa: CASSLDRAAFPPQHF
cdr3_nt: TGTGCCAGCAGCTTAGATCGGGCGGCTTTCCCGCCCCAGCATTTT
j_call: TRBJ1-5
v_call: TRBV7-8
d_call: .
clone_size: few
cdr3_length: 15

cdr3_aa: CASSPTGANTGELFF
cdr3_nt: TGTGCCAGCAGTCCTACAGGGGCGAACACCGGGGAGCTGTTTTTT
j_call: TRBJ2-2
v_call: TRBV6-5
d_call: TRBD1
clone_size: few
cdr3_length: 15

cdr3_aa: CASSTTRTGELFF
cdr3_nt: TGTGCCAGCAGTACGACCCGCACCGGGGAGCTGTTTTTT
j_call: TRBJ2-2
v_call: TRBV5-4
d_call: .
clone_size: few
cdr3_length: 13

cdr3_aa: CSAPQWGQDYGYTF
cdr3_nt: TGCAGTGCTCCGCAATGGGGGCAGGACTATGGCTACACCTTC
j_call: TRBJ1-2
v_call: TRBV20-1
d_call: .
clone_size: few
cdr3_length: 14

cdr3_aa: CASSLFTGRNEQFF
cdr3_nt: TGTGCCAGCAGCTTGTTTACAGGGCGGAATGAGCAGTTCTTC
j_call: TRBJ2-1
v_call: TRBV11-2
d_call: .
clone_size: many
cdr3_length: 14

cdr3_aa: CATSDRTEPTGELFF
cdr3_nt: TGTGCCACCAGTGATAGGACCGAACCCACCGGGGAGCTGTTTTTT
j_call: TRBJ2-2
v_call: TRBV24-1
d_call: .
clone_size: medium-sized
cdr3_length: 15

cdr3_aa: CASSFRHYSGNTIYF
cdr3_nt: TGTGCCAGCAGCTTCAGACACTACTCTGGAAACACCATATATTTT
j_call: TRBJ1-3
v_call: TRBV7-2
d_call: .
clone_size: .
cdr3_length: 15

cdr3_aa: CASGERGDTGELFF
cdr3_nt: TGTGCCAGCGGGGAAAGGGGGGACACCGGGGAGCTGTTTTTT
j_call: TRBJ2-2
v_call: TRBV7-3
d_call: .
clone_size: .
cdr3_length: 14

cdr3_aa: CASSLGTGTMKETQYF
cdr3_nt: TGTGCCAGCAGCTTAGGAACTGGGACTATGAAAGAGACCCAGTACTTC
j_call: TRBJ2-5
v_call: TRBV7-9
d_call: TRBD2
clone_size: .
cdr3_length: 16

cdr3_aa: CASSISNANTGELFF
cdr3_nt: TGTGCCAGCAGCATCTCCAACGCGAACACCGGGGAGCTGTTTTTT
j_call: TRBJ2-2
v_call: TRBV11-2
d_call: .
clone_size: .
cdr3_length: 15

cdr3_aa: CASAGQGARWRETQYF
cdr3_nt: TGTGCCAGCGCGGGGCAGGGGGCCCGTTGGAGGGAGACCCAGTACTTC
j_call: TRBJ2-5
v_call: TRBV5-6
d_call: TRBD1
clone_size: few
cdr3_length: 16

cdr3_aa: CASSLHRTGLTEAFF
cdr3_nt: TGTGCCAGCAGCTTACACCGGACAGGGCTGACTGAAGCTTTCTTT
j_call: TRBJ1-1
v_call: TRBV7-2
d_call: TRBD1
clone_size: .
cdr3_length: 15

cdr3_aa: CASSSLDSFYGYTF
cdr3_nt: TGTGCCAGCAGCAGTTTGGACAGCTTCTATGGCTACACCTTC
j_call: TRBJ1-2
v_call: TRBV7-2
d_call: .
clone_size: .
cdr3_length: 14

cdr3_aa: CASSYHDTQYF
cdr3_nt: TGTGCCAGCAGTTACCACGATACGCAGTATTTT
j_call: TRBJ2-3
v_call: TRBV6-5
d_call: .
clone_size: .
cdr3_length: 11

cdr3_aa: CASSFGTALTDTQYF
cdr3_nt: TGTGCCAGCAGCTTTGGGACAGCCCTCACAGATACGCAGTATTTT
j_call: TRBJ2-3
v_call: TRBV9
d_call: TRBD1
clone_size: many
cdr3_length: 15